This T cell receptor beta chain was found in a study of blood T cells in healthy people across ages. Study-wide points: Diversity was higher, and naive CD4+ cells more numerous, in long-lived donors than in aged donors. There was a strong correlation between TCR beta diversity and naive T cell percentage.

This clonotype was observed many times. Its matching antigen is unknown. A second PCR, run for roughly 7 to 11 cycles, used a sample-barcoded 5' primer plus a J-beta primer mix. CDR3-containing paired-end reads numbered at least 2.5 million in each sample. TCRdb passed the 5' RACE reads through MiXCR, listing each CDR3 protein once. The profile shows 1.5 million to 2 million distinct CDR3 sequences, 25% to 30% of them singletons. CDR1 is ENHRY, CDR2 SYGVKD, per germline. This CDR3 region has 14 residues. V lost 6 bases and J 1 base, leaving 13 bases between the germline ends. The V call is TRBV10-3, the J call TRBJ2-7, with D possibly being TRBD1 or TRBD2 (5 bases each). This sequence originates from a woman aged 25 to 39 in good health. Sequences were obtained from blood. CDR3 DNA: TGTGCCATCAGAGACAGCGGTTTATCCTACGAGCAGTACTTC. Amino acid sequence: CAIRDSGLSYEQYF.